This T cell receptor beta chain was profiled in a study of T cell repertoires in cytomegalovirus infection. The germline V and J ends were trimmed by 6 bases and 2 bases, with 17 bases remaining between them. CDR3 length: 16 residues. The V gene's germline CDR1 is MDHEN and CDR2 SYDVKM. TCRdb processed the reads anew with MiXCR; each CDR3 protein has one entry. Of some 600,000 distinct CDR3 sequences in the sample, 24% were seen once. Sequencing input: CD8+ T cells from PBMCs. The chain has TRBV28 and TRBJ1-5; D is ambiguous. This receptor was obtained from a human donor in good health (CMV status not recorded). Some clones in this sample may be carry-over from other donors' samples. The DNA for the CDR3 is TGTGCCAGCAGCATCGACCCCATTAGGGGCAATCAGCCCCAGCATTTT. Translation gives CASSIDPIRGNQPQHF.